This T cell receptor (beta chain) was obtained from a study of T cell clonotyping in hematopoietic cell transplantation. About the research overall: Cytoreduction preceded collection of pretransplant recipient samples.

Germline CDR1 and CDR2: SGHAT and FQNNGV. V was shortened by 3 bases and J by 3 bases, with 9 bases between the two germline ends. This CDR3 spans 13 amino acids. This clone was recorded a few times. Time point meaning: recipient sample about 28 days before transplant, after cytoreduction. This table comes from immunoSEQ multiplex PCR, and its TCRdb copy is limited to in-frame clones, with some not included. This repertoire shows roughly 50,000 clones, under 90% found once; its top ten account for under 6.5%. This receptor was taken from a man aged 60 to 75 with biphenotypic leukemia. Some clones in this sample may be carry-over from other donors' samples. The genes are TRBV11-2 and TRBJ2-7, with D perhaps matching TRBD2 (6 bases). Sequencing was performed on peripheral blood mononuclear cells, taken before stem cell transplant. CDR3 amino acids: CASSFGRVYEQYF. The CDR3 DNA sequence: TGTGCCAGCAGCTTCGGGAGAGTCTACGAGCAGTACTTC.